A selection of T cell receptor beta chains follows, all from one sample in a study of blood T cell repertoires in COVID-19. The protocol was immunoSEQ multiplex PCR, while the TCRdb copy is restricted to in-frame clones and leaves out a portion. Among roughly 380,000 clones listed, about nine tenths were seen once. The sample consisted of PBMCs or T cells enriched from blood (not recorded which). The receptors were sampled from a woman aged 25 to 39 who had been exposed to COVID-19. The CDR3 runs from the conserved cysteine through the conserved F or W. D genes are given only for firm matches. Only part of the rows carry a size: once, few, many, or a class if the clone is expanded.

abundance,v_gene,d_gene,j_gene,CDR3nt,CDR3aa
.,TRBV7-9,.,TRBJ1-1,TGTGCCAGCAGGGTCGGGTCCTCGGGAGTCCCTGAAGCTTTCTTT,CASRVGSSGVPEAFF
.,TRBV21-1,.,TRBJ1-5,TGTGCCAGCACAATAGTTTGGGACAGGGGGCCGGAGGCCCTCAATCAGCCCCAGCATTTT,CASTIVWDRGPEALNQPQHF
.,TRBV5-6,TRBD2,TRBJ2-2,TGTGCCAGCAGCTTGGAACAGCGGGGCACCGGGGAGCTGTTTTTT,CASSLEQRGTGELFF
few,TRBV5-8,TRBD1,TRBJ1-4,TGTGCCAGCAGCTTGGGACAGGGCCCTGAAAAACTGTTTTTT,CASSLGQGPEKLFF
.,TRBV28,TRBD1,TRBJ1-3,TGTGCCAGCAGTTGGGACAGACGGAGTCGAAACACCATATATTTT,CASSWDRRSRNTIYF
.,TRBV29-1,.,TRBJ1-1,TGCAGCGTGAGCCCATACAGAAAGGATACTGAAGCTTTCTTT,CSVSPYRKDTEAFF
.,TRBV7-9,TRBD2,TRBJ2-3,TGTGCCAGCAGCTTAGGCGGGAGTGGTGGGGATACGCAGTATTTT,CASSLGGSGGDTQYF
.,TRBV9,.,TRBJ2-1,TGTGCCAGCAGCGTAATGTGGGGCGCGGACGAGCAGTTCTTC,CASSVMWGADEQFF
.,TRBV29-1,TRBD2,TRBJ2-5,TGCAGCGTTGAAGATCAGGTAGCGGGAGGGCCACAAGAGACCCAGTACTTC,CSVEDQVAGGPQETQYF
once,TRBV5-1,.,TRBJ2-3,TGCGCCAGCAGCTTTCTGTCTAGCGGCACAGATACGCAGTATTTT,CASSFLSSGTDTQYF
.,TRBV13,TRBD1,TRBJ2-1,TGTGCCAGCAGCTTAGGAACAGGGGGCAATGAGCAGTTCTTC,CASSLGTGGNEQFF
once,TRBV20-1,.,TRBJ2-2,TGCAGTGCTAGTAGGAGTGGGAGTTGGGGCGGGGAGCTGTTTTTT,CSASRSGSWGGELFF
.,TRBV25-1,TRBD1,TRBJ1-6,TGTGCCAGCAAGGGACAGGGGGCTTCTTCACCCCTCCACTTT,CASKGQGASSPLHF
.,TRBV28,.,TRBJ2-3,TGTGCCAGCAGCCTTTTGTTAGGGGGAAATGTCACAGATACGCAGTATTTT,CASSLLLGGNVTDTQYF
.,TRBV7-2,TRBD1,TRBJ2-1,TGTGCCAGCAGCTTAGTAATTGGGACAGGACAGTACAATGAGCAGTTCTTC,CASSLVIGTGQYNEQFF
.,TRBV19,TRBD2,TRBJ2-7,TGTGCCAGTAGTATAGATCACACGGGAGGCCGCTACGAGCAGTACTTC,CASSIDHTGGRYEQYF
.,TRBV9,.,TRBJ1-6,TGTGCCAGCAGCGCAACAGGGAATTCACCCCTCCACTTT,CASSATGNSPLHF
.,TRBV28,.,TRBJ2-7,TGTGCCAGCAGTCTGTACCCGGTTGCGCAGTACTTC,CASSLYPVAQYF
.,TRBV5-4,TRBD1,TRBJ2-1,TGTGCCAGCAGCACCCAATACAGGGGGCGAAACAATGAGCAGTTCTTC,CASSTQYRGRNNEQFF
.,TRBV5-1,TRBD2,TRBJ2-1,TGCGCCAGCAGCTTGGCCGCCGGTACTAGCGGGAGCTCCTACAATGAGCAGTTCTTC,CASSLAAGTSGSSYNEQFF
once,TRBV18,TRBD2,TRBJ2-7,TGTGCCAGCTCACCCCTAGGTGCGGGGGACTCCTACGAGCAGTACTTC,CASSPLGAGDSYEQYF
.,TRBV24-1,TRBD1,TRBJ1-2,TGTGCCACCAAAGGGACAGGGGAGGACTATGGCTACACCTTC,CATKGTGEDYGYTF
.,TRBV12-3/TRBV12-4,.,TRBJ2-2,TGTGCCAGCAGGAAACAGTACACCGGGGAGCTGTTTTTT,CASRKQYTGELFF
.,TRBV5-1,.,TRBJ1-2,TGCGCCAGCAGCCCGACTGAGAACTATGGCTACACCTTC,CASSPTENYGYTF
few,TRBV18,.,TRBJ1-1,TGTGCCAGCTCCAGCGTTTTTCCGAACACTGAAGCTTTCTTT,CASSSVFPNTEAFF
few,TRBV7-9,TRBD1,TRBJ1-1,TGTGCCAGCAGCTTAACAGGGGCCCTCGGGAACACTGAAGCTTTCTTT,CASSLTGALGNTEAFF
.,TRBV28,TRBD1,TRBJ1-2,TGTGCCAGCATCCAACCCGGGACAGGGGGCAACTATGGCTACACCTTC,CASIQPGTGGNYGYTF
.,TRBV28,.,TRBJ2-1,TGTGCCAGCAGTTTATCGCAGGGTGATAGGGACAATGAGCAGTTCTTC,CASSLSQGDRDNEQFF
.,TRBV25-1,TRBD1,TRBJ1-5,TGTGCCAGCAGTGAGGGACAGACTAACAATCAGCCCCAGCATTTT,CASSEGQTNNQPQHF